The rows below give T cell receptor beta chains drawn from one sample of a study of CD8 T cells in Susac syndrome. Each CDR3 protein gets one entry after TCRdb re-called the immunoSEQ multiplex PCR reads with MiXCR. Of about 140,000 distinct CDR3 sequences listed, 94% were seen once; the top ten hold roughly 0.27%. The sample taken for sequencing was CD8+ T cells from PBMCs. All receptors derive from a human donor in good health. The CDR3 runs from the conserved cysteine through the conserved F or W. Fields, in order: D gene, J gene, clone size, V gene, CDR3 DNA, CDR3 protein. D genes are given only for firm matches. The size entry is marked missing in some rows and otherwise reads once, few, many or a size class.

>-|TRBJ1-1|few|TRBV25-1
TGTGCCAGCGGGACCACTGAAGCTTTCTTT
CASGTTEAFF
>-|TRBJ2-3|-|TRBV29-1
TGCAGCGTTGAATTGATAAGGGACATGGACACAGATACGCAGTATTTT
CSVELIRDMDTDTQYF
>TRBD2|TRBJ2-3|-|TRBV29-1
TGCAGCGTTGAAGATCTCCTAGCGGGAGTGGGTACGCAGTATTTT
CSVEDLLAGVGTQYF
>-|TRBJ2-3|once|TRBV4-2
TGTGCCAGCAGCCAAGACGGACGGCTCACAGATACGCAGTATTTT
CASSQDGRLTDTQYF
>TRBD2|TRBJ2-3|once|TRBV28
TGTGCCAGCAGTTTATTAATCTCCCGCGGGAGGGCCGGAGATACGCAGTATTTT
CASSLLISRGRAGDTQYF
>-|TRBJ2-1|-|TRBV30
TGTGCCTGGAGTGCCGCCAACAATGAGCAGTTCTTC
CAWSAANNEQFF
>-|TRBJ2-5|-|TRBV7-9
TGTGCCAGCAGCTCAACAGGGACTGATCGGGAGACCCAGTACTTC
CASSSTGTDRETQYF
>-|TRBJ2-3|-|TRBV20-1
TGCAGTGCTCCCGAGGGGAGCACAGATACGCAGTATTTT
CSAPEGSTDTQYF
>TRBD1|TRBJ2-7|-|TRBV29-1
TGCAGCGTTCAACCGGGACAGGGGCGCGAGCAGTACTTC
CSVQPGQGREQYF
>TRBD2|TRBJ2-1|-|TRBV27
TGTGCCAGCGGACCGGGACTAGACTCTAATGAGCAGTTCTTC
CASGPGLDSNEQFF
>-|TRBJ2-6|-|TRBV5-4
TGTGCCAGCAGCGGGAGGGGGACCGGGGCCAACGTCCTGACTTTC
CASSGRGTGANVLTF
>-|TRBJ2-1|few|TRBV29-1
TGCAGCGTTGGACTGGTAGGCAATGAGCAGTTCTTC
CSVGLVGNEQFF
>TRBD1|TRBJ2-7|-|TRBV27
TGTGCCAGCAGTCCCTGGACAGGCTCCTACGAGCAGTACTTC
CASSPWTGSYEQYF
>-|TRBJ1-5|once|TRBV20-1
TGCAGTGCCGGACTCGACAGGCAAACTTATCAGCCCCAGCATTTT
CSAGLDRQTYQPQHF
>TRBD1|TRBJ1-1|-|TRBV27
TGTGCCAGCAGTCAGGGGGCGAACACTGAAGCTTTCTTT
CASSQGANTEAFF
>-|TRBJ2-7|-|TRBV2
TGTGCCAGCAGGGGGACCCCCTTCTCCTACGAGCAGTACTTC
CASRGTPFSYEQYF
>-|TRBJ1-1|few|TRBV6-2/TRBV6-3
TGTGCCAGCAGCTTCACACAGAACACTGAAGCTTTCTTT
CASSFTQNTEAFF
>TRBD1|TRBJ2-2|-|TRBV20-1
TGCAGTGCTAGACAGGGGGTAACCGGGGAGCTGTTTTTT
CSARQGVTGELFF
>TRBD2|TRBJ2-1|-|TRBV20-1
TGCAGTGCGTGCAGGGACTACTCCGGGACTGAGCAGTTCTTC
CSACRDYSGTEQFF
>-|TRBJ2-1|once|TRBV20-1
TGCAGTGCAAAGACGGAGTACTCCTACAATGAGCAGTTCTTC
CSAKTEYSYNEQFF
>-|TRBJ1-2|-|TRBV6-2/TRBV6-3
TGTGCCAGCAGAACACCCGCGCCTCTCAAGTGGGCAGATTATGGCTACACCTTC
CASRTPAPLKWADYGYTF
>-|TRBJ2-7|-|TRBV29-1
TGCAGCGGGAGGAGCAGGGGGGAAGAAGAGCAGTACTTC
CSGRSRGEEEQYF
>TRBD1|TRBJ2-1|-|TRBV11-2
TGTGCCAGCAGCCCTTCCGGGACAGCGGTTAAAAATGAGCAGTTCTTC
CASSPSGTAVKNEQFF
>-|TRBJ2-5|-|TRBV12-3/TRBV12-4
TGTGCCAGCAGTTTCCGTGACAGAGACCAAGAGACCCAGTACTTC
CASSFRDRDQETQYF
>-|TRBJ1-2|-|TRBV9
TGTGCCAGCAGCCCCCCGGGGGCTAACTATGGCTACACCTTC
CASSPPGANYGYTF
>-|TRBJ1-1|once|TRBV19
TGTGCCAGTAGTATGGGGGGATCCACTGAAGCTTTCTTT
CASSMGGSTEAFF
>-|TRBJ2-7|-|TRBV5-1
TGCGCCAGCAGCCCCACTGGACAGTTTTCCTACGAGCAGTACTTC
CASSPTGQFSYEQYF
>-|TRBJ2-7|-|TRBV7-9
TGTGCCAGCAGTATCTCCTACGAGCAGTACTTC
CASSISYEQYF
>-|TRBJ2-4|-|TRBV20-1
TGCAGTGCTAGATCTCAAAACATTCAGTACTTC
CSARSQNIQYF
>-|TRBJ2-3|-|TRBV7-6
TGTGCCAGCAGCTTACGGGCATTGGCAGATACGCAGTATTTT
CASSLRALADTQYF
>-|TRBJ2-3|once|TRBV7-3
TGTGCCAGCAGCAGACTAGGCACAGATACGCAGTATTTT
CASSRLGTDTQYF
>TRBD2|TRBJ2-7|-|TRBV2
TGTGCCAGCACGGGGGGAGCCGCTACCTACGAGCAGTACTTC
CASTGGAATYEQYF
>-|TRBJ2-7|once|TRBV20-1
TGCAGTGCTAGCGGGCACCTCACCTACGAGCAGTACTTC
CSASGHLTYEQYF
>-|TRBJ1-1|-|TRBV27
TGTGCCAGCAGTTTATCGCAGGGATCCACTGAAGCTTTCTTT
CASSLSQGSTEAFF
>TRBD1|TRBJ1-1|-|TRBV20-1
TGCAGTGCTACTCCACAGGGGTACACTGAAGCTTTCTTT
CSATPQGYTEAFF
>-|TRBJ1-1|once|TRBV13
TGTGCCAGCAGCTTAAGACAGTTGAACACTGAAGCTTTCTTT
CASSLRQLNTEAFF
>TRBD1|TRBJ2-7|-|TRBV20-1
TGCAGTGCTAGTCCCGGGACAGGGTGGCACGAGCAGTACTTC
CSASPGTGWHEQYF
>TRBD1|TRBJ1-5|-|TRBV30
TGTGCCTGTCAGGGACAGGGCAATCAGCCCCAGCATTTT
CACQGQGNQPQHF
>-|TRBJ2-3|-|TRBV28
TGTGCCAGCAGTTTCGACGGAACCGGCACAGATACGCAGTATTTT
CASSFDGTGTDTQYF
>-|TRBJ1-2|-|TRBV29-1
TGCAGCGCGACAGTTAGCTATGGCTACACCTTC
CSATVSYGYTF
>-|TRBJ2-3|-|TRBV12-3/TRBV12-4
TGTGCCAGCAGTCCAGAGGGCGCGTATGATACGCAGTATTTT
CASSPEGAYDTQYF
>-|TRBJ2-5|-|TRBV9
TGTGCCAGCAGCTTCGGGATCCAAGAGACCCAGTACTTC
CASSFGIQETQYF
>TRBD2|TRBJ2-1|-|TRBV7-2
TGTGCCAGCAGCTGGGGTAGCGGGGCGGGGAATGAGCAGTTCTTC
CASSWGSGAGNEQFF
>-|TRBJ2-7|-|TRBV29-1
TGCAGCGCGCAGGGGTCCCCCTACGAGCAGTACTTC
CSAQGSPYEQYF
>-|TRBJ1-3|-|TRBV29-1
TGCAGCGCCCAGGGGCTAGTTTCTGGAAACACCATATATTTT
CSAQGLVSGNTIYF